Each of the 7 T cell receptor beta chains below was sequenced from the same sample in a study of shared clonotypes between healthy human individuals. The method was immunoSEQ multiplex PCR; TCRdb's version includes in-frame clones alone and lacks a portion of them. This sample has about half a million clones, with over 75% found just once. Sequenced sample: PBMCs. The receptors were sampled from a woman aged 35 to 49 in good health. Some clones in this sample may be carry-over from other donors' samples.

CDR3 amino acids: CASSQQTEQQPGVQYF. The CDR3 DNA is TGCGCCAGCAGCCAACAGACAGAGCAACAGCCGGGTGTTCAGTACTTC. V usage is TRBV4-3 and J usage is TRBJ2-4; tentative D call: TRBD1 (5 bases). Germline CDR1 LGHNA, CDR2 YSLEER. Trimming removed 2 bases at V and 11 bases at J, with 22 bases between. CDR3 length: 16 residues.

A word on this clone: With only one base between it and a far larger clone, this is likely a read error. Other DNA sequences in the sample encode the same CDR3. The V gene is TRBV18, the J gene TRBJ1-1; maybe TRBD1 (5 bases). The V gene's germline CDR1 is KGHSH and CDR2 LQKENI. This CDR3 has 15 amino acids. V gave up 2 bases and J gave up 1 base, with 11 bases separating them. CDR3 DNA sequence: TGTGCCAGCTCACCAAACACAGGTGCGAACACTGAAGCTTTCTTT. Amino acids: CASSPNTGANTEAFF.

In its sample, this clone was seen once. The chain joins TRBV23-1 to TRBJ1-1, with a possible D match to TRBD1 (5 bases). TRBV23-1 qualifies as an ORF whose function is uncertain. This CDR3 has 15 amino acids. Trimming removed 8 bases from V and 0 bases from J, with 16 bases in between. CDR3 amino acids: CASFVSPTVNTEAFF. The DNA for the CDR3 is TGCGCCAGCTTTGTCTCCCCGACAGTGAACACTGAAGCTTTCTTT.

This rearrangement joins TRBV29-1 to TRBJ1-1; D not certain. Between the trimmed V and J ends, which lost 3 bases and 3 bases, there was a span of 5 bases. Germline V gene data show CDR1 as SQVTM and CDR2 as ANQGSEA. This CDR3 spans 11 amino acids. The CDR3 region is CSVDTDTEAFF. In DNA, the CDR3 is TGCAGCGTTGATACGGACACTGAAGCTTTCTTT.

This clone has more than one count but fewer than ten. Given a far larger clone just one base away, this is likely a sequencing read error. Other DNA sequences in this specimen translate into the identical CDR3. The rearrangement uses TRBV29-1 and TRBJ1-1; 9 nucleotides line up with TRBD1. Germline CDR1 is SQVTM and CDR2 is ANQGSEA. This CDR3 has 12 residues. The CDR3 region is CSVERQGEEAFF. The CDR3 nucleotides read TGTAGCGTTGAAAGACAGGGGGAGGAAGCTTTCTTT.

The genes are TRBV7-3 and TRBJ2-7; tentatively, D is TRBD2 (6 bases). The CDR3 sequence is 14 residues long. Germline CDR1 SGHTA, CDR2 FQGTGA. Trimming shortened V by 6 bases and J by 1 base, and 13 bases separated the two germline ends. The CDR3 DNA is TGTGCCAGCAGTCCACGTGGGGGGTCCTACGAGCAGTACTTC. Residues: CASSPRGGSYEQYF.

As to this clone: A far larger clone differs by one base, so this is likely a read error. The chain uses TRBV30 and TRBJ1-1; perhaps TRBD1 as D (5 bases). The CDR3 is 12 residues long. Germline CDR1 is GTSNPN and CDR2 is SVGIG (reference sequence). Written as DNA, the CDR3 is TGTGCCTGGGGCCCAGGGAACACTGGAGCTTTCTTT. Translated: CAWGPGNTGAFF. Variable domain in full (rest from reference TRBV30 and TRBJ1-1): SQTIHQWPATLVQPVGSPLSLECTVEGTSNPNLYWYRQAAGRGLQLLFYSVGIGQISSEVPQNLSASRPQDRQFILSSKKLLLSDSGFYLCAWGPGNTGAFFGQGTRLTVV.